This T cell receptor beta chain originates from a study of T cell responses to AZD1222 COVID-19 vaccine. Remarks on this clone: Its target is unknown.

Sequencing used immunoSEQ multiplex PCR; TCRdb keeps in-frame clones, though not all of them. Among about 56,000 clones listed, over 75% were seen once. Study findings and constraints: Spike-spanning, vaccine-associated CD4 TCRs were dominant at 160-218 and 743-854. Within unmutated variant regions lay the reported targets of nearly half of spike-specific TCRs. Females outnumbered males among donors, who were mostly white British; clonal diversity was possibly underestimated. Among AZD1222 vaccinees, only five or six were seropositive at baseline.

Per the germline V gene, CDR1 is LNHNV and CDR2 is YYDKDF (reference sequence). V dropped 8 bases and J dropped 2; count of bases not matched to a gene: 6. CDR3 length equals 14 residues. The V and J genes are TRBV15 and TRBJ2-3; 8 bases align to TRBD1. This specimen consisted of peripheral blood, obtained on day 0 of AZD1222 vaccination. This TCR came from an adult in good health. CDR3 sequence reads: CATAPGGSTDTQYF. The CDR3 nucleotides are TGTGCCACCGCGCCAGGGGGCTCCACAGATACGCAGTATTTT.